This T cell receptor (beta chain) originates from a study of cytomegalovirus exposure and HLA in healthy donors. This CDR3 region has 15 residues. V dropped 1 base and J dropped 1 base, with 10 bases sitting between them. CDR1 and CDR2 (germline): SGHDN, FVKESK. The PCR contained 60 Vbeta and 13 Jbeta primers. Only in-frame clones appear in the TCRdb table, and some are missing; sequencing was by immunoSEQ multiplex PCR. The data contain approximately 100,000 clones, approximately 71% of them singletons. Concerning this clone: Its specificity is not known.

Findings of the study overall: Altogether, 160 or so TCR beta chains were recorded as cytomegalovirus-associated. When a later analysis was performed, an Asian-associated ancestry cluster reportedly had fewer N-insertions than the 666-donor mean. The study dropped some indistinguishable V segments, TRBV6-2 and TRBV6-3 among them. A later analysis reported that several of the most significant clusters appeared to be linked to common viral pathogens, among them Epstein-Barr virus.

The source material was PBMCs. This chain connects TRBV14 to TRBJ2-5; a weak D match, TRBD2 (5 bases). This receptor was identified in a man aged 40-50 years in good health and CMV-seronegative. The DNA for the CDR3 is TGTGCCAGCAGCCAAGTAGCGCGGCTCCAAGAGACCCAGTACTTC. This sequence encodes CASSQVARLQETQYF. Filled out from reference TRBV14 and TRBJ2-5, the complete variable domain reads EAGVTQFPSHSVIEKGQTVTLRCDPISGHDNLYWYRRVMGKEIKFLLHFVKESKQDESGMPNNRFLAERTGGTYSTLKVQPAELEDSGVYFCASSQVARLQETQYFGPGTRLLVL.